This T cell receptor beta chain was sequenced for a study of blood T cell repertoires in COVID-19. Authors' analysis steps: Amplification of reference gene primers provided the estimated nucleated cell counts. The repertoire was sequenced with immunoSEQ multiplex PCR; TCRdb's copy has only in-frame clones and lacks some. That table is the source of V, J and clone size, and D and trimming were worked out from the DNA. The sample comprises 150,000 or so clones, 75% to 85% of which are singletons, and approximately 3% rests with the top ten. V shed 5 bases, J shed 4 bases, and the junction held 3 bases outside the gene matches. Germline V gene lookup returns CDR1 LNHDA and CDR2 SQIVND (reference sequence). CDR3 length: 16 residues. Donors were grouped by their self-reported clinical history. Concerning this clone: Different DNA sequences within this sample yield the same CDR3.

The TCR comes from a woman in her sixties or seventies who had recovered from COVID-19. The chain employs TRBV19 and TRBJ2-1; TRBD2 aligns across 15 bases. The specimen was PBMCs or T cells enriched from blood (not recorded which). In nucleotides, the CDR3 is TGTGCCAGTAGTCCTGGACTAGCGGGGGGGTACAATGAGCAGTTCTTC. Its protein product is CASSPGLAGGYNEQFF. The whole variable domain, remainder taken from reference TRBV19 and TRBJ2-1, is DGGITQSPKYLFRKEGQNVTLSCEQNLNHDAMYWYRQDPGQGLRLIYYSQIVNDFQKGDIAEGYSVSREKKESFPLTVTSAQKNPTAFYLCASSPGLAGGYNEQFFGPGTRLTVL.